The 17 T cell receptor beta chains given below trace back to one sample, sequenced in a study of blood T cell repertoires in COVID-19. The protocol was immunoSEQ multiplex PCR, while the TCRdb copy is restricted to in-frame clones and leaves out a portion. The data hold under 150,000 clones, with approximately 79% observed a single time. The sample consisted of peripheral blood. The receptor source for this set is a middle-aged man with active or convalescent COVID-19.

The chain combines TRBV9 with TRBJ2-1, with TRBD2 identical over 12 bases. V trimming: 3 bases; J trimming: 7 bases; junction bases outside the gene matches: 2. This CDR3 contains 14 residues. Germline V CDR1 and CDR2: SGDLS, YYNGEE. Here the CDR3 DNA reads TGTGCCAGCAGCGCCGGACTAGCGGGAAATGAGCAGTTCTTC. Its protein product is CASSAGLAGNEQFF.

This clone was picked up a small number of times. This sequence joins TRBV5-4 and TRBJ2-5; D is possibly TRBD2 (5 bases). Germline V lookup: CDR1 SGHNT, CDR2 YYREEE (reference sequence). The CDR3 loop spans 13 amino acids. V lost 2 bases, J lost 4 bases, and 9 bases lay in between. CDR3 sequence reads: CASSFDRGETQYF. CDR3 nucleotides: TGTGCCAGCAGCTTTGATCGGGGAGAGACCCAGTACTTC.

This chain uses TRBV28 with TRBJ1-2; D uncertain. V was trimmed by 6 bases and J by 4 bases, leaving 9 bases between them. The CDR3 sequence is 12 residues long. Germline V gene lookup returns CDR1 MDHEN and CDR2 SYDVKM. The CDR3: CASSQALYGYTF. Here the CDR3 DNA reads TGTGCCAGCAGCCAGGCCCTCTATGGCTACACCTTC.

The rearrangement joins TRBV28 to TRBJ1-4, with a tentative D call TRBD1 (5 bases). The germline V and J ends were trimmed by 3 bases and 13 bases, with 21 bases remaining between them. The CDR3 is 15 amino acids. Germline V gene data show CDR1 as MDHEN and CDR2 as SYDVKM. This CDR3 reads CASSLGGVTIRGLFF. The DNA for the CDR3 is TGTGCCAGCAGTTTGGGGGGGGTTACTATAAGGGGACTGTTTTTT.

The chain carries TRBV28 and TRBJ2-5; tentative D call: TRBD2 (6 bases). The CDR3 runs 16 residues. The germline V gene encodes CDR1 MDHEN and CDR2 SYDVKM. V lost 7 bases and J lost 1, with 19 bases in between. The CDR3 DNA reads TGTGCCAGCACCCCCTGGGGGGTCTCGGCCCAAGAGACCCAGTACTTC. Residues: CASTPWGVSAQETQYF.

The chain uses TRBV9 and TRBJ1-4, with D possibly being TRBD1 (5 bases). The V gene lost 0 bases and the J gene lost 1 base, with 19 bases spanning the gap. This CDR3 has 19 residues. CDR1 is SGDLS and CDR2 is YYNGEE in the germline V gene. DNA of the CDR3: TGTGCCAGCAGCGTAGGGGAGGGACTCCGTACGAGAACTAATGAAAAACTGTTTTTT. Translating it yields CASSVGEGLRTRTNEKLFF.

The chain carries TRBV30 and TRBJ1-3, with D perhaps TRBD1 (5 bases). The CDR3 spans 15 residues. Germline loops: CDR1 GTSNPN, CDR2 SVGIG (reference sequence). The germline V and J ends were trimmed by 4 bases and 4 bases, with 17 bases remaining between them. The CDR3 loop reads CAWTGGGGHGNTIYF. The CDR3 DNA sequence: TGTGCCTGGACCGGGGGGGGAGGACACGGAAACACCATATATTTT.

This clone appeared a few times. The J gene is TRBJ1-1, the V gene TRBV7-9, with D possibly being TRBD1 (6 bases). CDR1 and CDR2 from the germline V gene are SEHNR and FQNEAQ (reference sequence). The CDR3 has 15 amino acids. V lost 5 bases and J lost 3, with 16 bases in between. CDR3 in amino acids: CASSPRQALHTEAFF. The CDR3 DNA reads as TGTGCCAGCAGCCCTCGACAGGCTCTCCACACTGAAGCTTTCTTT.

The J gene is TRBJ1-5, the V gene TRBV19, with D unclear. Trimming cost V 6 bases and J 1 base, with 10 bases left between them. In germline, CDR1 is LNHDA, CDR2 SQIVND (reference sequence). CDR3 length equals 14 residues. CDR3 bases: TGTGCCAGTAGCTTAGTAACCAGCAATCAGCCCCAGCATTTT. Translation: CASSLVTSNQPQHF.

CDR3 coding DNA: TGTGCCAGCAGCCAACCTCTCGGGGGGGAGACCCAGTACTTC. Translated: CASSQPLGGETQYF. The chain joins TRBV3-1 (or the pseudogene TRBV3-2) to TRBJ2-5; TRBD2 matches 7 bases. V dropped 2 bases and J dropped 5; count of bases not matched to a gene: 5. Germline V gene data show CDR1 as LGHDT and CDR2 as YNNKEL (reference sequence). This CDR3 contains 14 residues.

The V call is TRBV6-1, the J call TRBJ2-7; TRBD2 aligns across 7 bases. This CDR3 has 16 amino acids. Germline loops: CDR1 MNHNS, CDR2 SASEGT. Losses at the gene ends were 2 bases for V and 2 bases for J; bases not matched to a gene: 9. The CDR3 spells CASSEWITGGAYEQYF. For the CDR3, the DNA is TGTGCCAGCAGTGAATGGATTACGGGAGGCGCCTACGAGCAGTACTTC.

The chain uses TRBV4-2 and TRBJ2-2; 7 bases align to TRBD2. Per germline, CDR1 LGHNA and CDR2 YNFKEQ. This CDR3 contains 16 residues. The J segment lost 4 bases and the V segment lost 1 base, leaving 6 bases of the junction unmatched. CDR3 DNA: TGTGCCAGCAGCCAAGGGGCGGGAGAGAGCACCGGGGAGCTGTTTTTT. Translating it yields CASSQGAGESTGELFF.

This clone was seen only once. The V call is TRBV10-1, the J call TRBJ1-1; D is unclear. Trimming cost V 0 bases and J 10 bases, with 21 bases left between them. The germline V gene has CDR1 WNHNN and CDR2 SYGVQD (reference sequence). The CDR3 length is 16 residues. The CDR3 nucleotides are TGCGCCAGCAGTGAGTCGTTCTCTGGAGACGGTGGGAGAGCTTTCTTT. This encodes CASSESFSGDGGRAFF.

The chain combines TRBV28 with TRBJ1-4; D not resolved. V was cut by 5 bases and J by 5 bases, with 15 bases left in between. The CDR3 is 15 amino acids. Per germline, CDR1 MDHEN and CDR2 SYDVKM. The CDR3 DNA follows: TGTGCCAGCAGTCCTTGGGGAGGCGGGAATGAAAAACTGTTTTTT. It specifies CASSPWGGGNEKLFF.

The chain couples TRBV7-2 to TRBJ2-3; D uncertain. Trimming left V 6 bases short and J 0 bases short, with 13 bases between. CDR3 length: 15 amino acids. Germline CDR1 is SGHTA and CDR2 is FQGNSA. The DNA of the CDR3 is TGTGCCAGCAGTTCCGGGTCTATCAGCACAGATACGCAGTATTTT. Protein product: CASSSGSISTDTQYF.

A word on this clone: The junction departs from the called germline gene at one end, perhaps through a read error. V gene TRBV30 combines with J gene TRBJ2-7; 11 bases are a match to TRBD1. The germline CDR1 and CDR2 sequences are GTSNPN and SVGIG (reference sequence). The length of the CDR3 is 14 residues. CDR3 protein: CAWSGTGGWIILNF. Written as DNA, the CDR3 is TGTGCCTGGAGTGGGACAGGGGGCTGGATCATTCTAAACTTC.

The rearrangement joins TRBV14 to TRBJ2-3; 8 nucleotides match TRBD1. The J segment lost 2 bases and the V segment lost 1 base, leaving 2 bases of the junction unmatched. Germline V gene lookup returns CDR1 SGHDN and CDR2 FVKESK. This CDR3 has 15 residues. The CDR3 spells CASSQGQGTTDTQYF. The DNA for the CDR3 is TGTGCCAGCAGCCAAGGACAGGGGACCACAGATACGCAGTATTTT.